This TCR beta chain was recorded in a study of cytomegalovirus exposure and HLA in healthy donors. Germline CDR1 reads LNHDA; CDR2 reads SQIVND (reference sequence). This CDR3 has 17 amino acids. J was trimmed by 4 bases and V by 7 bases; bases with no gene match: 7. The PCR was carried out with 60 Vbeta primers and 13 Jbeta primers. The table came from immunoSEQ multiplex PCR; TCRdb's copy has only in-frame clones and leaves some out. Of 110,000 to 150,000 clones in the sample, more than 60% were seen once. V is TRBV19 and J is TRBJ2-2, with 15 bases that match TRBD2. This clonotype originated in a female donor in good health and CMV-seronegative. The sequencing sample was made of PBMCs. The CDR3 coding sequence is TGTGCCAGTAAATTAGTGGGACTAGCGGGAGGCACCGGGGAGCTGTTTTTT. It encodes CASKLVGLAGGTGELFF.